A single sample gave rise to the 26 T cell receptor beta chains below, sequenced in a study of T cell responses to AZD1222 COVID-19 vaccine. The method was immunoSEQ multiplex PCR; TCRdb's version includes in-frame clones alone and lacks a portion of them. The sample carries under 150,000 clones, about 93% recorded once. This specimen was peripheral blood, taken on day 0 of AZD1222 vaccination. The receptors originated from an adult in good health.

The V and J genes are TRBV7-2 and TRBJ1-2; weak D call: TRBD1 (5 bases). Germline CDR1 SGHTA, CDR2 FQGNSA. This CDR3 has 18 amino acids. The V and J ends lost 6 bases and 4 bases respectively, with 27 bases between them. The CDR3 nucleotides read TGTGCCAGCAGGGGGGAGGACCCGTTGGAAAAGGGCTCCTATGGCTACACCTTC. Translating it yields CASRGEDPLEKGSYGYTF. The full variable domain, with the rest looked up from reference TRBV7-2 and TRBJ1-2, is GAGVSQSPSNKVTEKGKDVELRCDPISGHTALYWYRQSLGQGLEFLIYFQGNSAPDKSGLPSDRFSAERTGGSVSTLTIQRTQQEDSAVYLCASRGEDPLEKGSYGYTFGSGTRLTVV.

The J gene is TRBJ2-2, the V gene TRBV11-2, with unresolved D. Trimming pared 8 bases from V and 1 base from J, leaving 5 bases between. CDR3 length equals 12 residues. Germline CDR1 is SGHAT and CDR2 is FQNNGV. CDR3 sequence reads: CASGKNTGELFF. CDR3 sequence (DNA): TGTGCCAGCGGGAAGAACACCGGGGAGCTGTTTTTT.

V gene TRBV6-5 combines with J gene TRBJ1-1; weak D call: TRBD1 (5 bases). The germline CDR1 and CDR2 sequences are MNHEY and SVGAGI. V was pared by 0 bases and J by 10 bases, with 12 bases between. The CDR3 totals 13 residues. The CDR3 region has the DNA TGTGCCAGCAGTTACTCCAGGCAGGGACTAGCTTTCTTT. Its protein is CASSYSRQGLAFF.

The chain links TRBV5-6 to TRBJ2-5; D might be TRBD2 (6 bases). The CDR3 spans 15 residues. V was trimmed by 3 bases and J by 2 bases, leaving 14 bases between them. Germline V gene sequence: CDR1 SGHDT, CDR2 YYEEEE. CDR3 DNA: TGTGCCAGCAGCTCACTCGGGCGGGGACAAGAGACCCAGTACTTC. This codes for CASSSLGRGQETQYF.

The chain couples TRBV15 to TRBJ2-7; D possibly matches TRBD1 or TRBD2 (6 bases each). V lost 5 bases and J lost 2, with 16 bases in between. The CDR3 runs to 15 residues. Per germline, CDR1 LNHNV and CDR2 YYDKDF (reference sequence). In DNA, the CDR3 is TGTGCCACCAGCCGAGGCGGGACACTTGCCTACGAGCAGTACTTC. Its protein is CATSRGGTLAYEQYF.

V gene TRBV9 combines with J gene TRBJ1-3; D is unclear. Trimming pared 0 bases from V and 0 bases from J, leaving 7 bases between. The CDR3 sequence is 15 residues long. Germline V gives CDR1 SGDLS, CDR2 YYNGEE. Here the CDR3 DNA reads TGTGCCAGCAGCGTAGACGGTATCTCTGGAAACACCATATATTTT. Protein: CASSVDGISGNTIYF.

The CDR3: CSASGQGFNEQFF. CDR3 DNA: TGCAGCGCGTCGGGACAGGGTTTCAATGAGCAGTTCTTC. The chain carries TRBV29-1 and TRBJ2-1; 9 bases agree with TRBD1. Germline V gene data show CDR1 as SQVTM and CDR2 as ANQGSEA. The CDR3 length is 13 residues. V trimming: 7 bases; J trimming: 6 bases; junction bases outside the gene matches: 7.

The chain recombines TRBV7-9 with TRBJ1-2, with 7 bases lining up with TRBD1. Germline V gene data show CDR1 as SEHNR and CDR2 as FQNEAQ (reference sequence). This CDR3 spans 12 amino acids. Losses at the gene ends were 5 bases for V and 8 bases for J; bases not matched to a gene: 5. The CDR3 sequence is CASSLGTVGYTF. CDR3 DNA: TGTGCCAGCAGCCTAGGGACAGTCGGCTACACCTTC.

The chain has TRBV4-3 and TRBJ2-1, with D tentatively TRBD2 (5 bases). The CDR3 sequence is 13 residues long. Trimming shortened V by 5 bases and J by 5 bases, and 10 bases separated the two germline ends. Germline CDR1 is LGHNA and CDR2 is YSLEER. The CDR3 spells CASSYGIHNEQFF. In DNA, the CDR3 is TGCGCCAGCAGCTACGGGATACACAATGAGCAGTTCTTC.

V is TRBV27 and J is TRBJ2-7; 8 nucleotides match TRBD1. CDR3 length: 16 residues. Trimming removed 2 bases from V and 2 bases from J; junction bases left unmatched: 8. CDR1 MNHEY and CDR2 SMNVEV come from the germline V gene (reference sequence). The CDR3 sequence: CASSLVAGTGPYEQYF. In DNA form, the CDR3 reads TGTGCCAGCAGTTTAGTTGCCGGGACAGGACCCTACGAGCAGTACTTC.

There are a few counts of this clone. V is TRBV5-1 and J is TRBJ2-7, with 8 bases fitting TRBD2. CDR3 length: 15 amino acids. V was pared by 7 bases and J by 3 bases, with 12 bases of the junction left unmatched. CDR1 and CDR2 (germline): SGHRS, YFSETQ. CDR3 in DNA: TGCGCCAGCCACCCCGGGGGGGGTTCCCTCTACGAGCAGTACTTC. Protein product: CASHPGGGSLYEQYF.

This rearrangement joins TRBV19 to TRBJ2-2; D tentatively fits TRBD1 or TRBD2 (5 bases each). The CDR3 is 15 residues long. Germline V gene sequence: CDR1 LNHDA, CDR2 SQIVND (reference sequence). The V end was cut by 3 bases, the J end by 6 bases, with 14 bases between. CDR3 in DNA: TGTGCCAGTAGTATGGGGGTTAGAGGTCCCGGGGAGCTGTTTTTT. Its protein is CASSMGVRGPGELFF.

The chain carries TRBV3-1 (or the pseudogene TRBV3-2) and TRBJ2-3, with D perhaps TRBD1 (5 bases). The V gene lost 1 base and the J gene lost 7 bases, with 12 bases spanning the gap. Germline lookup yields CDR1 LGHDT and CDR2 YNNKEL (reference sequence). This CDR3 region has 14 residues. CDR3 sequence: CASSQGYSDNTQYF. The DNA of the CDR3 is TGTGCCAGCAGCCAAGGGTACTCGGACAATACGCAGTATTTT.

The rearrangement joins TRBV28 to TRBJ2-7; TRBD2 agrees at 12 bases. Germline values: CDR1 MDHEN, CDR2 SYDVKM. This CDR3 has 15 amino acids. The junction had 9 bases not matched to a gene; V was cut back by 7 bases and J by 5 bases. The DNA of the CDR3 is TGTGCCAGCAACACTCCCGCTAGCGGGAGGGACGAGCAGTACTTC. Translating gives CASNTPASGRDEQYF.

The chain has TRBV3-1 (or the pseudogene TRBV3-2) and TRBJ1-1, with no clear D. The length of the CDR3 is 16 residues. Germline V gene data show CDR1 as LGHDT and CDR2 as YNNKEL (reference sequence). V dropped 0 bases and J dropped 1 base, with 12 bases sitting between them. CDR3 DNA: TGTGCCAGCAGCCAAGATCGGGTAGCCCGGAACACTGAAGCTTTCTTT. Translation gives CASSQDRVARNTEAFF.

This sequence joins TRBV12-3 or TRBV12-4 and TRBJ2-3; D is perhaps TRBD1 (6 bases). The CDR3 contains 13 residues. V lost 5 bases and J 2 bases, leaving 8 bases between the germline ends. Here the CDR3 DNA reads TGTGCCAGCAGTGGACAGTCCACAGATACGCAGTATTTT. As protein: CASSGQSTDTQYF.

The chain is built from TRBV7-9 and TRBJ1-4, with D possibly matching TRBD1 (5 bases). The CDR3 contains 14 residues. Germline V lookup: CDR1 SEHNR, CDR2 FQNEAQ (reference sequence). Trimming stripped 3 bases from V and 8 bases from J, with 13 bases between. CDR3 protein: CASSFGQGREKLFF. CDR3 nucleotides: TGTGCCAGCAGCTTCGGGCAGGGAAGGGAAAAACTGTTTTTT.

Only one count was recorded for this clone. This sequence joins TRBV7-3 and TRBJ1-5, with 8 bases that match TRBD1. V shed 6 bases, J shed 7 bases, and the junction held 5 bases outside the gene matches. The CDR3 sequence is 13 residues long. Germline V gene sequence: CDR1 SGHTA, CDR2 FQGTGA. In DNA, the CDR3 is TGTGCCAGCAGTCCGGACAGGGCCCAGCCCCAGCATTTT. Amino acids: CASSPDRAQPQHF.

The J gene is TRBJ1-1, the V gene TRBV9; D gene uncertain. Germline loops: CDR1 SGDLS, CDR2 YYNGEE. V was shortened by 7 bases and J by 0 bases, with 10 bases between the two germline ends. This CDR3 has 13 residues. CDR3 in amino acids: CASGRQMNTEAFF. CDR3 bases: TGTGCCAGCGGCAGGCAGATGAACACTGAAGCTTTCTTT.

The gene calls are TRBV18 and TRBJ2-1, with a tentative D call TRBD2 (6 bases). The V gene's germline CDR1 is KGHSH and CDR2 LQKENI. CDR3 size: 17 residues. With 4 bases removed from V and 0 bases from J, the gap between germline ends came to 16 bases. The CDR3 DNA reads as TGTGCCAGCTCACTACGGGGGACTTCGAGCTCCTACAATGAGCAGTTCTTC. This translates into CASSLRGTSSSYNEQFF.

V is TRBV21-1 and J is TRBJ2-1; the table's D call, TRBD1, has no DNA check behind it. TRBV21-1 is recorded as a pseudogene. This CDR3 contains 23 residues. The CDR3 is CASSSTSREGQGSLFFGYNEQFF. CDR3 in DNA: TGTGCCAGCAGCTCTACTAGTCGGGAAGGACAGGGTTCTTTGTTTTTCGGCTACAATGAGCAGTTCTTC.

This clone was detected only once. The chain has TRBV15 and TRBJ2-5; D unclear. The CDR3 is made up of 14 amino acids. V was clipped by 0 bases and J by 5 bases, with 10 bases between them. Germline CDR1 and CDR2: LNHNV and YYDKDF (reference sequence). DNA of the CDR3: TGTGCCACCAGCAGAGATCATAGGGCGGAGACCCAGTACTTC. It yields the protein CATSRDHRAETQYF.

The genes are TRBV3-1 (or the pseudogene TRBV3-2) and TRBJ1-2, with D uncertain. The length of the CDR3 is 13 residues. CDR1 and CDR2 from the germline V gene are LGHDT and YNNKEL (reference sequence). With 1 base removed from V and 0 bases from J, the gap between germline ends came to 3 bases. CDR3 sequence: CASSQVTNYGYTF. CDR3 bases: TGTGCCAGCAGCCAAGTAACTAACTATGGCTACACCTTC.

The rearrangement uses TRBV5-5 and TRBJ2-7; a weak D match, TRBD2 (5 bases). V lost 1 base and J 7 bases, leaving 15 bases between the germline ends. Germline-derived CDR1 and CDR2 are SGHKS and YYEKEE (reference sequence). The CDR3 totals 14 residues. The chain's CDR3 is CASSLKREPTEQYF. DNA of the CDR3: TGTGCCAGCAGCTTGAAGAGGGAACCTACGGAGCAGTACTTC.

The chain carries TRBV2 and TRBJ1-5; D unclear. The CDR3 runs to 13 residues. V lost 6 bases and J 6 bases, leaving 12 bases between the germline ends. From germline, CDR1 is SNHLY and CDR2 FYNNEI. CDR3 in amino acids: CASSTGNGQPQHF. In nucleotides, the CDR3 is TGTGCCAGCAGCACGGGGAATGGTCAGCCCCAGCATTTT.

The rearrangement uses TRBV7-2 and TRBJ2-3, with TRBD1 as a possible D gene (7 bases). Trimming stripped 5 bases from V and 11 bases from J, with 20 bases between. The germline V gene encodes CDR1 SGHTA and CDR2 FQGNSA. The CDR3 sequence is 14 residues long. CDR3 in amino acids: CASSPSRGVRWQYF. The CDR3 coding sequence is TGTGCCAGCAGCCCCAGCAGGGGGGTCAGATGGCAGTATTTT.